This T cell receptor beta chain was captured in a study of T cell responses to AZD1222 COVID-19 vaccine. Study in general: Samples with a second dose at about 4 or about 12 weeks were pooled together.

About this clone: Antigen: not known.

Germline trimming cut 7 bases from V and 6 bases from J; bases unmatched to any gene: 6. The CDR3 contains 14 residues. CDR1 is LGHNT, CDR2 FRNRAP, per germline. The assay was immunoSEQ multiplex PCR, and TCRdb's table has in-frame clones only and misses some. The sample contains roughly 76,000 clones, about 88% of which appear only once. Study results and caveats: Seropositive at baseline were only six AZD1222 recipients. Vaccine-related CD4 TCRs covered spike, predominating at 160-218 and 743-854.

The V gene is TRBV12-5, the J gene TRBJ1-6; 7 bases agree with TRBD1. The sequence derives from an adult in good health. Sequenced material: peripheral blood, taken on day 0 of AZD1222 vaccination. Here the CDR3 reads CASANRDSNSPLHF. CDR3 coding DNA: TGTGCTAGTGCCAACCGGGACAGTAATTCACCCCTCCACTTT. Together with reference TRBV12-5 and TRBJ1-6, the CDR3 gives the full variable domain: DARVTQTPRHKVTEMGQEVTMRCQPILGHNTVFWYRQTMMQGLELLAYFRNRAPLDDSGMPKDRFSAEMPDATLATLKIQPSEPRDSAVYFCASANRDSNSPLHFGNGTRLTVT.